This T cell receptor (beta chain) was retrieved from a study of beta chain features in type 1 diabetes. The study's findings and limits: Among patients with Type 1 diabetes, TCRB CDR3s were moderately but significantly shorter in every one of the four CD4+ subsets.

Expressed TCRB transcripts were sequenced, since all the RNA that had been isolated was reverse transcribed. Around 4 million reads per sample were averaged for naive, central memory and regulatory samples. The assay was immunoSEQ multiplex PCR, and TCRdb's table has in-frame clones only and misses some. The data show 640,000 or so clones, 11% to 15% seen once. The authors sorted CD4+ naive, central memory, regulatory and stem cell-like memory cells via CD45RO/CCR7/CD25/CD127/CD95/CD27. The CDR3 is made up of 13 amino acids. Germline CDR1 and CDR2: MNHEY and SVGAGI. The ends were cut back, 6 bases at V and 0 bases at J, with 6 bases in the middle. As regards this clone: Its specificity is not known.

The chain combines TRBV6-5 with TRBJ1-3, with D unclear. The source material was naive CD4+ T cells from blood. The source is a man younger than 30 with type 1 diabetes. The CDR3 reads CASSLPSGNTIYF. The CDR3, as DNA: TGTGCCAGCAGCCTCCCCTCTGGAAACACCATATATTTT.